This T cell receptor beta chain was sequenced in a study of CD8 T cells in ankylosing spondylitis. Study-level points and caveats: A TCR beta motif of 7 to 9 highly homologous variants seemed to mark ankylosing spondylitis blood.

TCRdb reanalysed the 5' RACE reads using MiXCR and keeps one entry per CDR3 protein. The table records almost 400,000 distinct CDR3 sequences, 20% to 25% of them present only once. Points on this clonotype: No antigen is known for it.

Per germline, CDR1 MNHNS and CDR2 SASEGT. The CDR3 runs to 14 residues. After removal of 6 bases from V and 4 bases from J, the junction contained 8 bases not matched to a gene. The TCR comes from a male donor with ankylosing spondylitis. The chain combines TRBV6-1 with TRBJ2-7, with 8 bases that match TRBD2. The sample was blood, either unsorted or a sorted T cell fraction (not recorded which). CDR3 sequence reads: CASRPTSGRYEQYF. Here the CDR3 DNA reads TGTGCCAGCAGACCAACTAGCGGTCGTTACGAGCAGTACTTC.